This T cell receptor (beta chain) was sequenced during a study of cytomegalovirus exposure and HLA in healthy donors. Primers: 60 Vbeta forward and 13 Jbeta reverse. Sequencing used immunoSEQ multiplex PCR; TCRdb keeps in-frame clones, though not all of them. The sample has about 250,000 clones; 80% are singletons. Trimming took off 5 bases at V and 2 bases at J, with 16 bases between the two ends. Germline CDR1 reads SGHAT; CDR2 reads FQNNGV. This CDR3 comprises 15 residues. Every donor was a healthy person donating bone marrow. The sequencing input was PBMCs. The V and J genes are TRBV11-2 and TRBJ2-7, with a weak D call TRBD1 (6 bases). This clonotype was obtained from a girl aged 2-10 years in good health and CMV-seronegative. Here the CDR3 reads CASSHNRVLPYEQYF. The CDR3 bases are TGTGCCAGCAGCCATAACAGGGTGTTGCCCTACGAGCAGTACTTC.